This T cell receptor (beta chain) was retrieved from a study of OX40 agonist ivuxolimab in advanced cancers. Profiled with immunoSEQ multiplex PCR; TCRdb holds only in-frame clones, not every one. The repertoire holds 80,000 to 100,000 clones, with roughly 94% as singletons. CDR3 length equals 15 residues. Trimming left V 6 bases short and J 4 bases short, with 16 bases between. CDR1 and CDR2 (germline): MNHEY, SMNVEV (reference sequence). The chain recombines TRBV27 with TRBJ1-3, with D perhaps matching TRBD1 (6 bases). The receptor was isolated from an adult with an advanced solid tumor such as melanoma, head and neck, liver or kidney cancer. Sequenced here: CD4+ or CD8+ T cells sorted from blood, sampled in a trial of the OX40 agonist ivuxolimab. The CDR3 loop reads CASRPTGTLGNTIYF. CDR3 coding DNA: TGTGCCAGCAGGCCCACAGGGACCCTGGGAAACACCATATATTTT.